These 7 T cell receptor beta chains originate from one sample sequenced in a study of response to subunit inactivated influenza vaccine. One entry per CDR3 protein, called by TCRdb with MiXCR from the RT-PCR reads. The table lists 150,000 to 200,000 distinct CDR3 sequences, about 10% of them singletons. The sequences come from CD8+ T cells sorted from PBMCs, collected 23 to 25 months after vaccination. The receptors were sampled from a man aged 45 to 70 who received an inactivated influenza vaccine.

The gene calls are TRBV7-2 and TRBJ1-1; 8 bases map to TRBD1. The CDR3 contains 17 residues. Germline V gene lookup returns CDR1 SGHTA and CDR2 FQGNSA. The trim removed 1 base at V and 0 bases at J, leaving 7 bases unmatched. CDR3 region: CASSLGPRGRLNTEAFF. CDR3 nucleotides: TGTGCCAGCAGCTTAGGGCCCAGGGGGCGACTGAACACTGAAGCTTTCTTT.

As regards this clonotype: One end of the junction does not line up with germline, which may come from a read error. V gene TRBV13 combines with J gene TRBJ2-7; D gene uncertain. Germline V gene sequence: CDR1 PRHDT, CDR2 FYEKMQ (reference sequence). This CDR3 is built from 12 residues. CDR3 nucleotides: TGTGCCAGCAACTTAGGTTTCGGCGAGCAGTACTTC. Translating it yields CASNLGFGEQYF.

This clonotype was found a few times. This chain joins TRBV2 and TRBJ2-7; 13 bases map to TRBD2. V gave up 4 bases and J gave up 2 bases; unmatched junction bases: 2. Per germline, CDR1 SNHLY and CDR2 FYNNEI. The CDR3 runs to 15 residues. The CDR3, as DNA: TGTGCCAGCAGTGCAACTAGCGGGAGGGCCTACGAGCAGTACTTC. Amino acid sequence: CASSATSGRAYEQYF.

V is TRBV28 and J is TRBJ2-1, with no clear D. Deletions cut 5 bases from V and 10 bases from J, with 12 bases between. This CDR3 is built from 12 residues. Germline loops: CDR1 MDHEN, CDR2 SYDVKM. The CDR3 protein is CASSTLLSEQFF. The CDR3 DNA reads TGTGCCAGCAGTACCCTGCTATCCGAGCAGTTCTTC.

The chain joins TRBV12-3 or TRBV12-4 to TRBJ2-7; the D is unclear. Trimming removed 2 bases at V and 3 bases at J, with 14 bases between. This CDR3 has 15 residues. The CDR3: CASSLLGRPDYEQYF. The CDR3 region has the DNA TGTGCCAGCAGTTTATTAGGTCGACCCGACTACGAGCAGTACTTC.

The chain couples TRBV6-5 to TRBJ2-3; possibly TRBD1 or TRBD2 for D (5 bases each). This CDR3 spans 15 amino acids. Trimming removed 0 bases at V and 0 bases at J, with 7 bases between. The germline V gene encodes CDR1 MNHEY and CDR2 SVGAGI. The CDR3 is CASSYSGGSTDTQYF. The CDR3 region has the DNA TGTGCCAGCAGTTACTCTGGGGGTAGCACAGATACGCAGTATTTT.

This clonotype was seen a few times. V usage is TRBV9 and J usage is TRBJ2-1; 9 nucleotides align to TRBD2. Germline V gene lookup returns CDR1 SGDLS and CDR2 YYNGEE. The V and J ends lost 2 bases and 7 bases, in that order; junction bases with no gene match: 7. The CDR3 runs to 15 residues. CDR3 amino acids: CASSVSGTSSNEQFF. CDR3 coding DNA: TGTGCCAGCAGCGTGTCCGGGACTAGCTCGAATGAGCAGTTCTTC.